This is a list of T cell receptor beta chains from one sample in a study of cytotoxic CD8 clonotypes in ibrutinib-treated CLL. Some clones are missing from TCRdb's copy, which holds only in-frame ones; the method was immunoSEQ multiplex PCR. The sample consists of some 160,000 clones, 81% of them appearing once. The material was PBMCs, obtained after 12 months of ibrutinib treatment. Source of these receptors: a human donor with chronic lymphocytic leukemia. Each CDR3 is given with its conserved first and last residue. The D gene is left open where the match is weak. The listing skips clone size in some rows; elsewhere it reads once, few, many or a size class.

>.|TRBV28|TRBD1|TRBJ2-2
CASSGDRITGELFF
TGTGCCAGCAGTGGGGACAGAATAACCGGGGAGCTGTTTTTT
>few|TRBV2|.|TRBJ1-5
CASSDSYSNQPQHF
TGTGCCAGCAGTGACAGTTATAGCAATCAGCCCCAGCATTTT
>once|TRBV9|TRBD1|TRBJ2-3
CASSIGTGNTDTQYF
TGTGCCAGCAGCATAGGGACAGGAAACACAGATACGCAGTATTTT
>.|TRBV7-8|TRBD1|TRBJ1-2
CASSSRTGRSPPYGYTF
TGTGCCAGCAGCTCAAGGACAGGACGTTCCCCGCCCTATGGCTACACCTTC
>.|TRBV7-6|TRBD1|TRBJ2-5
CASSFFPGQGRETQYF
TGTGCCAGCAGCTTTTTCCCGGGACAGGGTCGAGAGACCCAGTACTTC
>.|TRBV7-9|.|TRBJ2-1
CASSFPEDEQFF
TGTGCCAGCAGCTTCCCAGAGGATGAGCAGTTCTTC
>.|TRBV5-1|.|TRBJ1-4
CASSLEGTNEKLFF
TGCGCCAGCAGCTTGGAGGGGACTAATGAAAAACTGTTTTTT
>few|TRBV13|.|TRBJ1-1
CASSGGHGLEPEAFF
TGTGCCAGCAGCGGGGGACACGGCCTCGAGCCTGAAGCTTTCTTT
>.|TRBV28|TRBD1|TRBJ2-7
CASSVPPGTAYEQYF
TGTGCCAGCAGCGTCCCTCCCGGGACAGCGTACGAGCAGTACTTC
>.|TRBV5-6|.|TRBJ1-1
CASSQRGAARTEAFF
TGTGCCAGCAGCCAAAGGGGGGCGGCGCGCACTGAAGCTTTCTTT
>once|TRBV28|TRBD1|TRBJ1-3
CASSSPGQGARGNTIYF
TGTGCCAGCAGTTCCCCGGGACAGGGGGCGAGAGGAAACACCATATATTTT
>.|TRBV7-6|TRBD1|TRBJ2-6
CASSRTGGSGANVLTF
TGTGCCAGCAGCCGGACAGGGGGCTCTGGGGCCAACGTCCTGACTTTC
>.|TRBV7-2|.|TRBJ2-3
CASSPTVGADTQYF
TGTGCCAGCAGCCCGACAGTGGGGGCAGATACGCAGTATTTT
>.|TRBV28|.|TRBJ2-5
CASRGPVGELYKTQYF
TGTGCCAGTCGGGGGCCGGTAGGAGAACTATACAAGACCCAGTACTTC
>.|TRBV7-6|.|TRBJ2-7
CASSSQPSKYSYEQYF
TGTGCCAGCAGCTCGCAACCATCTAAATATTCCTACGAGCAGTACTTC
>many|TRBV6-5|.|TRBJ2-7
CASSYLGPTYEQYF
TGTGCCAGCAGTTACCTCGGACCGACCTACGAGCAGTACTTC
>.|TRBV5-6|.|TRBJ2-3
CASSSRGYSTDTQYF
TGTGCCAGCAGCTCCCGGGGGTACAGCACAGATACGCAGTATTTT
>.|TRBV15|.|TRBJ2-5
CATSSTGQGGQETQYF
TGTGCCACCAGCAGTACGGGGCAGGGCGGGCAAGAGACCCAGTACTTC
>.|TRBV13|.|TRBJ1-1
CASSLGGRARTNLEAFF
TGTGCCAGCAGCTTAGGGGGCAGGGCGAGGACTAACCTTGAAGCTTTCTTT
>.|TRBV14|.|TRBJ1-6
CASSQIWEVSPLHF
TGTGCCAGCAGTCAAATTTGGGAGGTCTCACCCCTCCACTTT
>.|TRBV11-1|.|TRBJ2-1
CASSPGAYNEQFF
TGTGCCAGCAGTCCCGGGGCCTACAATGAGCAGTTCTTC
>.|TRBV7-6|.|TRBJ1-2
CASSLRPRDYGYTF
TGTGCCAGCAGCTTAAGGCCCAGGGACTATGGCTACACCTTC